A single sample gave rise to the 32 T cell receptor beta chains below, sequenced in a study of shared clonotypes between healthy human individuals. Naive CD8 isolation took CD45RO-negative cells positively selected for CCR7 and excluded terminally differentiated effector memory CD45RA+ cells. Assay used: immunoSEQ multiplex PCR; TCRdb lists only in-frame clones, some missing. The profile shows about 2 million clones, roughly 94% of them singletons. The specimen was naive CD8+ T cells sorted from blood. Receptors originate from a man between 18 and 29 years old in good health.

The CDR3 protein is CASGLDPGKTSVGHEQYF. The DNA for the CDR3 is TGTGCTAGTGGTTTGGACCCAGGAAAGACTAGCGTGGGACACGAGCAGTACTTC. V is TRBV12-5 and J is TRBJ2-7; 8 bases agree with TRBD2. Germline lookup yields CDR1 LGHNT and CDR2 FRNRAP. With 1 base clipped from V and 5 bases from J, the junction kept 16 bases outside the gene matches. The CDR3 loop spans 18 amino acids.

This chain uses TRBV5-1 with TRBJ2-7, with TRBD1 matching over 7 bases. V lost 3 bases, J lost 4 bases, and 7 bases stayed unmatched. Germline CDR1 and CDR2: SGHRS and YFSETQ. The CDR3 sequence is 14 residues long. The CDR3 DNA follows: TGCGCCAGCAGCTATAGGACAGGAATGTACGAGCAGTACTTC. Amino acids: CASSYRTGMYEQYF. Together with reference TRBV5-1 and TRBJ2-7, the CDR3 gives the full variable domain: KAGVTQTPRYLIKTRGQQVTLSCSPISGHRSVSWYQQTPGQGLQFLFEYFSETQRNKGNFPGRFSGRQFSNSRSEMNVSTLELGDSALYLCASSYRTGMYEQYFGPGTRLTVT.

The chain carries TRBV7-9 and TRBJ1-2; TRBD1 matches at 7 bases. This CDR3 region has 15 residues. V trimming: 4 bases; J trimming: 8 bases; junction bases outside the gene matches: 13. Germline V CDR1 and CDR2: SEHNR, FQNEAQ (reference sequence). CDR3 in amino acids: CASSSPTGTFAGYTF. The CDR3 DNA reads TGTGCCAGCAGCTCACCGACAGGGACCTTCGCGGGCTACACCTTC.

V is TRBV30 and J is TRBJ1-6, with D possibly TRBD1 on 5 matching bases. CDR3 length: 15 amino acids. The V and J ends lost 5 bases and 9 bases respectively, with 20 bases between them. CDR1 GTSNPN and CDR2 SVGIG come from the germline V gene (reference sequence). The CDR3 region is CAWDLTRTHLSPLHF. The CDR3 coding sequence is TGTGCCTGGGACCTTACCCGGACACACCTTTCACCCCTCCACTTT.

V and J are TRBV15 and TRBJ2-2, with 8 positions matching TRBD2. The germline V gene has CDR1 LNHNV and CDR2 YYDKDF (reference sequence). J was trimmed by 2 bases and V by 9 bases; bases with no gene match: 14. The CDR3 contains 17 residues. The CDR3 coding sequence is TGTGCCACGGGTTCGGCCGTGGGACTAGACAACACCGGGGAGCTGTTTTTT. Its protein product is CATGSAVGLDNTGELFF.

Comments on this clone: The sample contains more than one DNA sequence encoding this CDR3. The chain employs TRBV7-6 and TRBJ2-2; D uncertain. Trimming took off 4 bases at V and 3 bases at J, with 3 bases between the two ends. CDR3 length equals 12 residues. The germline V gene has CDR1 SGHVS and CDR2 FNYEAQ. The CDR3 sequence: CASSSDTGELFF. CDR3 nucleotides: TGTGCCAGCAGCTCGGACACCGGGGAGCTGTTTTTT.

The chain carries TRBV6-6 and TRBJ1-1; D is uncertain. V shed 10 bases and J shed 3 bases, with 12 bases lying between them. Germline CDR1 is MNHNY and CDR2 is SVGAGI (reference sequence). The CDR3 totals 12 residues. CDR3 in DNA: TGTGCCACCTCGGGTCTGGACACTGAAGCTTTCTTT. It translates to CATSGLDTEAFF.

This clone has a single count. This rearrangement joins TRBV7-8 to TRBJ2-1; D is unresolved. Looked up from germline, CDR1 is SGHVS and CDR2 is FQNEAQ. CDR3 length: 17 amino acids. The V end lost 2 bases, the J end lost 7 bases, and 21 bases lay between the germline ends. DNA of the CDR3: TGTGCCAGCAGCTTACTTGTTGGGATCGGCCTTCAGAATGAGCAGTTCTTC. Residues: CASSLLVGIGLQNEQFF.

CDR3 DNA sequence: TGTGCCAGCAGCTTAAGGGGGGAAAACATTCAGTACTTC. As protein: CASSLRGENIQYF. V and J are TRBV7-3 and TRBJ2-4; D is perhaps TRBD2 (6 bases). The V gene lost 1 base and the J gene lost 5 bases, with 6 bases spanning the gap. Germline CDR1 is SGHTA and CDR2 is FQGTGA. This CDR3 contains 13 residues.

To note about this clone: Different DNA sequences within this sample yield the same CDR3. V is TRBV7-9 and J is TRBJ2-3; D is possibly TRBD1 or TRBD2 (5 bases each). The CDR3 is 13 residues long. With 1 base removed from V and 4 bases from J, the gap between germline ends came to 6 bases. Germline values: CDR1 SEHNR, CDR2 FQNEAQ (reference sequence). In DNA form, the CDR3 reads TGTGCCAGCAGCTTAGGAGGGGCAGATACGCAGTATTTT. Its translation: CASSLGGADTQYF.

Only one count was recorded for this clone. The rearrangement joins TRBV14 to TRBJ1-1; 9 bases agree with TRBD1. V lost 4 bases and J lost 4; bases outside the gene matches: 7. The germline CDR1 and CDR2 sequences are SGHDN and FVKESK. The CDR3 is made up of 15 amino acids. The CDR3 here is CASSPWDRAGTEAFF. In DNA, the CDR3 is TGTGCCAGCAGCCCCTGGGACAGGGCAGGCACTGAAGCTTTCTTT.

The chain is built from TRBV29-1 and TRBJ2-1, with 11 bases fitting TRBD1. The CDR3 spans 18 residues. From germline, CDR1 is SQVTM and CDR2 ANQGSEA. Trimming removed 1 base from V and 2 bases from J; junction bases left unmatched: 10. The CDR3 is CSVEGGTGGRVTYNEQFF. The CDR3 bases are TGCAGCGTTGAAGGAGGGACAGGGGGAAGGGTCACCTACAATGAGCAGTTCTTC.

This chain links TRBV5-1 with TRBJ2-3; D is perhaps TRBD2 (7 bases). V gave up 4 bases and J gave up 4 bases, with 22 bases separating them. The germline V gene has CDR1 SGHRS and CDR2 YFSETQ. CDR3 length equals 17 residues. The CDR3 region is CASSPGARGGRADTQYF. The CDR3 DNA follows: TGCGCCAGCAGCCCCGGGGCGAGGGGGGGCAGGGCAGATACGCAGTATTTT.

This chain links TRBV27 with TRBJ2-7; D is perhaps TRBD1 or TRBD2 (5 bases each). The V end was cut by 3 bases, the J end by 4 bases, with 10 bases between. CDR3 length: 13 amino acids. In germline, CDR1 is MNHEY, CDR2 SMNVEV (reference sequence). Here the CDR3 reads CASSFGTEYEQYF. The CDR3 region has the DNA TGTGCCAGCAGTTTCGGGACGGAGTACGAGCAGTACTTC.

To note about this clone: Other DNA sequences of this sample code for an identical CDR3. The chain is built from TRBV27 and TRBJ2-1; 11 positions match TRBD2. Looked up from germline, CDR1 is MNHEY and CDR2 is SMNVEV (reference sequence). CDR3 length: 15 amino acids. The J segment lost 5 bases and the V segment lost 5 bases, leaving 5 bases of the junction unmatched. CDR3 sequence: CASSPGTSGHNEQFF. CDR3 DNA sequence: TGTGCCAGCAGTCCGGGGACTAGCGGCCACAATGAGCAGTTCTTC.

This sequence joins TRBV6-5 and TRBJ1-2, with D uncertain. Germline V gene sequence: CDR1 MNHEY, CDR2 SVGAGI. This CDR3 is built from 13 residues. Between the trimmed V and J ends, which lost 8 bases and 1 base, there was a span of 11 bases. CDR3 residues: CASREDVNYGYTF. Written as DNA, the CDR3 is TGTGCCAGCCGGGAGGACGTTAACTATGGCTACACCTTC.

The chain couples TRBV14 to TRBJ1-6; D is ambiguous. V shed 3 bases and J shed 9 bases, with 21 bases lying between them. This CDR3 has 17 residues. In germline, CDR1 is SGHDN, CDR2 FVKESK. CDR3 coding DNA: TGTGCCAGCAGCCACAGCGAGGAGGGCTTCCCAATTTCACCCCTCCACTTT. It specifies CASSHSEEGFPISPLHF.

As to this clone: Within the sample, other DNA sequences also encode this same CDR3. The chain is built from TRBV9 and TRBJ2-5; a possible D gene is TRBD2 (5 bases). V lost 0 bases and J 5 bases, leaving 8 bases between the germline ends. The germline V gene has CDR1 SGDLS and CDR2 YYNGEE. The CDR3 has 13 amino acids. Written as DNA, the CDR3 is TGTGCCAGCAGCGTAGTGTCGGGGGAGACCCAGTACTTC. This translates into CASSVVSGETQYF. The variable domain in full, completed from reference TRBV9 and TRBJ2-5, reads DSGVTQTPKHLITATGQRVTLRCSPRSGDLSVYWYQQSLDQGLQFLIQYYNGEERAKGNILERFSAQQFPDLHSELNLSSLELGDSALYFCASSVVSGETQYFGPGTRLLVL.

The chain recombines TRBV13 with TRBJ1-2; D call uncertain. Germline V gene data show CDR1 as PRHDT and CDR2 as FYEKMQ (reference sequence). Trimming removed 5 bases from V and 8 bases from J, with 9 bases in between. This CDR3 is built from 11 residues. The CDR3 region has the DNA TGTGCCAGCAGCGACGCATGGGGCTACACCTTC. Encoded protein: CASSDAWGYTF. Using reference TRBV13 and TRBJ1-2 for the parts outside the CDR3, the full variable domain is AAGVIQSPRHLIKEKRETATLKCYPIPRHDTVYWYQQGPGQDPQFLISFYEKMQSDKGSIPDRFSAQQFSDYHSELNMSSLELGDSALYFCASSDAWGYTFGSGTRLTVV.

The J gene is TRBJ2-2, the V gene TRBV28, with D hard to call. The CDR3 spans 14 residues. The germline V gene encodes CDR1 MDHEN and CDR2 SYDVKM. Trimming removed 5 bases at V and 6 bases at J, with 13 bases between. CDR3 sequence reads: CASSPSPGSGELFF. Here the CDR3 DNA reads TGTGCCAGCAGTCCCTCTCCGGGTTCCGGGGAGCTGTTTTTT.

The rearrangement uses TRBV27 and TRBJ2-7, with D perhaps matching TRBD1 (6 bases). V shed 5 bases and J shed 4 bases, with 21 bases lying between them. CDR1 is MNHEY, CDR2 SMNVEV, per germline (reference sequence). This CDR3 spans 16 amino acids. This chain's CDR3 is CASSASLGAVTYEQYF. In nucleotides, the CDR3 is TGTGCCAGCAGTGCCTCCCTGGGGGCGGTTACTTACGAGCAGTACTTC.

V is TRBV27 and J is TRBJ2-3; 8 bases fit TRBD1. Unmatched junction bases numbered 7, after V lost 3 bases and J lost 5 bases. There are 15 residues in the CDR3. Germline values: CDR1 MNHEY, CDR2 SMNVEV (reference sequence). CDR3 DNA: TGTGCCAGCAGTTTTGTGGGGACAGGAAGAGATACGCAGTATTTT. Encoded protein: CASSFVGTGRDTQYF.

The chain couples TRBV7-6 to TRBJ2-5; no reliable D call. Trimming left V 0 bases short and J 0 bases short, with 14 bases between. This CDR3 has 17 residues. Germline values: CDR1 SGHVS, CDR2 FNYEAQ. The CDR3 sequence: CASSLAPGERNQETQYF. The CDR3 nucleotides are TGTGCCAGCAGCTTAGCGCCTGGAGAGCGCAACCAAGAGACCCAGTACTTC. Looking up the rest from reference TRBV7-6 and TRBJ2-5 gives the full variable domain: GAGVSQSPRYKVTKRGQDVALRCDPISGHVSLYWYRQALGQGPEFLTYFNYEAQQDKSGLPNDRFSAERPEGSISTLTIQRTEQRDSAMYRCASSLAPGERNQETQYFGPGTRLLVL.

This clone was counted once. This chain links TRBV5-6 with TRBJ1-4; no clear D. This CDR3 contains 15 residues. The germline CDR1 and CDR2 sequences are SGHDT and YYEEEE. V gave up 2 bases and J gave up 0 bases, with 8 bases separating them. The CDR3 coding sequence is TGTGCCAGCAGCTTATGGGGATCAACTAATGAAAAACTGTTTTTT. This sequence encodes CASSLWGSTNEKLFF.

The chain couples TRBV30 to TRBJ2-1; 10 bases fit TRBD2. The CDR3 covers 14 residues. The trim removed 4 bases at V and 7 bases at J, leaving 7 bases unmatched. Per germline, CDR1 GTSNPN and CDR2 SVGIG (reference sequence). The CDR3 nucleotides are TGTGCCTGGATGCGGACTAGCGGTTGGAATGAGCAGTTCTTC. This sequence encodes CAWMRTSGWNEQFF.

The chain joins TRBV5-1 to TRBJ2-1, with 12 bases matching TRBD2. This CDR3 has 17 amino acids. Germline values: CDR1 SGHRS, CDR2 YFSETQ. Losses at the gene ends were 4 bases for V and 1 base for J; bases not matched to a gene: 6. The CDR3 region is CASSGLAGGLSYNEQFF. The CDR3 nucleotides read TGCGCCAGCAGCGGGCTAGCGGGGGGGCTTTCCTACAATGAGCAGTTCTTC.

J is TRBJ2-7 and V is TRBV6-1; D gene uncertain. The CDR3 runs 15 residues. Trimming took off 0 bases at V and 3 bases at J, with 12 bases between the two ends. Germline V lookup: CDR1 MNHNS, CDR2 SASEGT. CDR3 bases: TGTGCCAGCAGTGAAGCAGGCAGTGGAGTCTACGAGCAGTACTTC. Its protein is CASSEAGSGVYEQYF.

The V call is TRBV5-4, the J call TRBJ1-1, with a possible D match to TRBD1 (5 bases). Trimming took off 5 bases at V and 0 bases at J, with 8 bases between the two ends. The CDR3 totals 13 residues. The germline V gene has CDR1 SGHNT and CDR2 YYREEE (reference sequence). CDR3 sequence (DNA): TGTGCCAGCAGGGTGGACATGAACACTGAAGCTTTCTTT. Its translation: CASRVDMNTEAFF.

The chain couples TRBV6-1 to TRBJ2-7, with a weak D call TRBD1 (5 bases). Germline V lookup: CDR1 MNHNS, CDR2 SASEGT. This CDR3 has 14 amino acids. Trimming cost V 3 bases and J 2 bases, with 11 bases left between them. The CDR3 spells CASSDRDITYEQYF. DNA of the CDR3: TGTGCCAGCAGTGACAGGGATATAACCTACGAGCAGTACTTC.

The V gene is TRBV4-1, the J gene TRBJ1-1; 8 nucleotides align to TRBD1. Trimming took 0 bases from V and 3 from J; bases not matched to a gene: 3. Germline V gives CDR1 MGHRA, CDR2 YSYEKL. This CDR3 is built from 15 residues. The CDR3 loop is CASSQDDRGYTEAFF. The DNA of the CDR3 is TGCGCCAGCAGCCAAGATGACAGGGGATACACTGAAGCTTTCTTT.

On this clone itself: This specimen includes other DNA sequences encoding the same CDR3. The rearrangement links TRBV13 to TRBJ1-1; weak D call: TRBD1 (5 bases). Germline V gene data show CDR1 as PRHDT and CDR2 as FYEKMQ (reference sequence). This CDR3 has 14 amino acids. Trimming shortened V by 0 bases and J by 3 bases, and 8 bases separated the two germline ends. CDR3 amino acids: CASSLGTGYTEAFF. The DNA of the CDR3 is TGTGCCAGCAGCTTAGGAACAGGTTACACTGAAGCTTTCTTT.

V gene TRBV7-9 combines with J gene TRBJ1-5; possible D gene TRBD1, 6 bases. V shed 5 bases and J shed 3 bases, with 11 bases lying between them. The CDR3 consists of 14 residues. Germline-derived CDR1 and CDR2 are SEHNR and FQNEAQ (reference sequence). The CDR3 coding sequence is TGTGCCAGCAGCCCGGACAGCACCAATCAGCCCCAGCATTTT. It translates to CASSPDSTNQPQHF.